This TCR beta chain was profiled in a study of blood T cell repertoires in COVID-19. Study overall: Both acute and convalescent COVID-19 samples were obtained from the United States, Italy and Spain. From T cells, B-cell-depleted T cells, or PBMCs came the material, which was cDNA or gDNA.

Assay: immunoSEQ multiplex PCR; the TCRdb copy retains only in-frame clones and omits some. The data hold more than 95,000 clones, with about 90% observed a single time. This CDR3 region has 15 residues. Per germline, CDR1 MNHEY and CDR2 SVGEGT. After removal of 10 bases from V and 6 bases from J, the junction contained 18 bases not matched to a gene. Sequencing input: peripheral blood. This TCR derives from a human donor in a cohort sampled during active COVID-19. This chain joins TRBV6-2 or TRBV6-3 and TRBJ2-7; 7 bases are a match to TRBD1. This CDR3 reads CATNPGGPPFAEQYF. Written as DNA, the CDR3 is TGTGCCACCAACCCAGGGGGACCTCCATTCGCCGAGCAGTACTTC.